This T cell receptor (beta chain) was found in a study of OX40 agonist ivuxolimab in advanced cancers. Study background: Patients were dosed intravenously with ivuxolimab at 0.01 to 10 mg/kg every 2 weeks.

The repertoire was sequenced with immunoSEQ multiplex PCR; TCRdb's copy has only in-frame clones and lacks some. The data contain 50,000 to 55,000 clones, roughly 80% of them singletons. Between the trimmed V and J ends, which lost 0 bases and 12 bases, there was a span of 20 bases. CDR1 and CDR2 from the germline V gene are LGHNA and YSLEER. This CDR3 has 15 residues. The sequence came from an adult with an advanced solid tumor such as melanoma, head and neck, liver or kidney cancer. The genes are TRBV4-3 and TRBJ1-2; D possibly corresponds to TRBD1 (6 bases). The sample consisted of CD4+ or CD8+ T cells sorted from blood, taken in a trial of the OX40 agonist ivuxolimab. Here the CDR3 DNA reads TGCGCCAGCAGCCAAGATCGGGGGGGGCGATTATCCGACACCTTC. Amino acids: CASSQDRGGRLSDTF.